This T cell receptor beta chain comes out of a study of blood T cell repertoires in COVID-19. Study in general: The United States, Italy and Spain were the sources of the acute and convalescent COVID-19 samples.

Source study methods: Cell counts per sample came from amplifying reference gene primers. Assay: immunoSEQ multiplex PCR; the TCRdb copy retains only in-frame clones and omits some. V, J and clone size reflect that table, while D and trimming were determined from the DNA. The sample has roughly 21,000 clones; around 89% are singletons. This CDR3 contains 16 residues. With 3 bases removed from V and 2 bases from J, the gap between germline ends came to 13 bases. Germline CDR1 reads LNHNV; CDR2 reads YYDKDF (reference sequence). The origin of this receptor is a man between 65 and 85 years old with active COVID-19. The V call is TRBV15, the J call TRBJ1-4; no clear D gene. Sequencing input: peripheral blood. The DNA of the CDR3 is TGTGCCACCAGCAGCGAATTACGCGGGACTAATGAAAAACTGTTTTTT. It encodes CATSSELRGTNEKLFF.